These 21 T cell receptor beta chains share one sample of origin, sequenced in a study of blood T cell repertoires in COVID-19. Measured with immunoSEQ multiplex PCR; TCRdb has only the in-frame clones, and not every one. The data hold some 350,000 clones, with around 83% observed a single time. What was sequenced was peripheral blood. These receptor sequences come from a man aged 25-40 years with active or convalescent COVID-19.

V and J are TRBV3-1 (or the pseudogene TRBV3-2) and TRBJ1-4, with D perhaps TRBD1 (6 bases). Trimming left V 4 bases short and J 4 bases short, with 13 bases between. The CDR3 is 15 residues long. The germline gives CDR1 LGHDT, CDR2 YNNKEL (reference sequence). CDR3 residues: CASSPEGGFNEKLFF. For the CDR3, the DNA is TGTGCCAGCAGCCCGGAAGGGGGTTTTAATGAAAAACTGTTTTTT.

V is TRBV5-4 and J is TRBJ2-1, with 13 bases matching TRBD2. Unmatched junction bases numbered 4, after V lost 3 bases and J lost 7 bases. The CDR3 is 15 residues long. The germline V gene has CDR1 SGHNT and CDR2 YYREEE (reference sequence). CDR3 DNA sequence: TGTGCCAGCAGCTCCGGGACTAGCGGGATGAATGAGCAGTTCTTC. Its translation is CASSSGTSGMNEQFF.

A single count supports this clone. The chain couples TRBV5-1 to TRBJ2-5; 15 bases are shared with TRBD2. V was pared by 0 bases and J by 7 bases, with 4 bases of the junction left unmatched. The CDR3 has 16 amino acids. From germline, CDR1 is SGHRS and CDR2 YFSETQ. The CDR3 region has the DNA TGCGCCAGCAGCTTGGCAGGGACTAGCGGGGGGTTGACCCAGTACTTC. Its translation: CASSLAGTSGGLTQYF.

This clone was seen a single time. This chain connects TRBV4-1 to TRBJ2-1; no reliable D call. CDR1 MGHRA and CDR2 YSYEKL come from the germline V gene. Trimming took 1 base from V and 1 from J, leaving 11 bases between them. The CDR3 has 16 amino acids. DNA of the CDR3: TGCGCCAGCAGCCAAGTAAATTTAGTATCCTACAATGAGCAGTTCTTC. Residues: CASSQVNLVSYNEQFF.

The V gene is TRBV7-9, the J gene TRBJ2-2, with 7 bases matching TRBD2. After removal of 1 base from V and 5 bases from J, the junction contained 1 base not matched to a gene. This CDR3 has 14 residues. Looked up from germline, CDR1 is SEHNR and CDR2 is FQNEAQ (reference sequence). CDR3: CASSLGRETGELFF. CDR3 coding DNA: TGTGCCAGCAGCTTAGGGCGGGAGACCGGGGAGCTGTTTTTT. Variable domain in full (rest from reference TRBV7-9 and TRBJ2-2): DTGVSQNPRHKITKRGQNVTFRCDPISEHNRLYWYRQTLGQGPEFLTYFQNEAQLEKSRLLSDRFSAERPKGSFSTLEIQRTEQGDSAMYLCASSLGRETGELFFGEGSRLTVL.

The CDR3 sequence: CASSYDPQRSEQYF. In DNA form, the CDR3 reads TGTGCCAGCAGTTACGACCCCCAGCGGAGCGAGCAGTACTTC. This sequence joins TRBV6-5 and TRBJ2-7, with D maybe TRBD2 (5 bases). Per the germline V gene, CDR1 is MNHEY and CDR2 is SVGAGI. Trimming pared 2 bases from V and 6 bases from J, leaving 14 bases between. The CDR3 has 14 amino acids.

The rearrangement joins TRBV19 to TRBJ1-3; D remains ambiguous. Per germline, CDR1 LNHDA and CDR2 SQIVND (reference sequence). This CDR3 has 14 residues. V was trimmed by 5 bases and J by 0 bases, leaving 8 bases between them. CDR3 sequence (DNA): TGTGCCAGTAGTCACGCGGGCTCTGGAAACACCATATATTTT. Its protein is CASSHAGSGNTIYF.

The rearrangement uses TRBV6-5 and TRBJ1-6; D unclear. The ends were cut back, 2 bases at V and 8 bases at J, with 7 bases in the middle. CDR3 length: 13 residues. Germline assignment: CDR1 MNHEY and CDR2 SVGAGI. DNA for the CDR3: TGTGCCAGCAGTTACGCACCGGATTCACCCCTCCACTTT. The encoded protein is CASSYAPDSPLHF.

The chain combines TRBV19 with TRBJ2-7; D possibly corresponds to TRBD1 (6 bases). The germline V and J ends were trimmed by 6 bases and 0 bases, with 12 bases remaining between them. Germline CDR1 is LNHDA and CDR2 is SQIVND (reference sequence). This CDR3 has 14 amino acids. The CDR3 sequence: CASSSGVGSYEQYF. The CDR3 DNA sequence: TGTGCCAGTAGCTCAGGGGTGGGCTCCTACGAGCAGTACTTC.

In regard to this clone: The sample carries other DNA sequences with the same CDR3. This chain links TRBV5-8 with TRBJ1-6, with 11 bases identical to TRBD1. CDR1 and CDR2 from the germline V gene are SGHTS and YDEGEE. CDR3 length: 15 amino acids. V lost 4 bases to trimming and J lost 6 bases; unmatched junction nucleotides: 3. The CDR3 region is CASSLGTGGNSPLHF. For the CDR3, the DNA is TGTGCCAGCAGCCTCGGGACAGGGGGTAATTCACCCCTCCACTTT.

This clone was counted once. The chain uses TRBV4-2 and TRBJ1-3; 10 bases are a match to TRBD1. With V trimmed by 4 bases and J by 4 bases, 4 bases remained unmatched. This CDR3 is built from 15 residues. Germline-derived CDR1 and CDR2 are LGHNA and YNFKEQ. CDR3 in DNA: TGTGCCAGCAGCCCGACAGGGGGCGAAGGAAACACCATATATTTT. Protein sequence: CASSPTGGEGNTIYF.

The CDR3 here is CASSYRSGGLYGYTF. DNA for the CDR3: TGTGCCAGCAGTTACAGGTCAGGAGGACTCTATGGCTACACCTTC. This chain connects TRBV6-2 or TRBV6-3 to TRBJ1-2; D gene unclear. The V end lost 2 bases, the J end lost 4 bases, and 14 bases lay between the germline ends. This CDR3 comprises 15 residues. The germline V gene has CDR1 MNHEY and CDR2 SVGEGT.

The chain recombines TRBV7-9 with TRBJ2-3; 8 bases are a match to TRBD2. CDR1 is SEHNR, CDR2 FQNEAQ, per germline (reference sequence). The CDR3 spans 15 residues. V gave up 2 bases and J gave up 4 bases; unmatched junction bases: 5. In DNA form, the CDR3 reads TGTGCCAGCAGCTTAAGGGCGGGAGGTTCAGATACGCAGTATTTT. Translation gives CASSLRAGGSDTQYF.

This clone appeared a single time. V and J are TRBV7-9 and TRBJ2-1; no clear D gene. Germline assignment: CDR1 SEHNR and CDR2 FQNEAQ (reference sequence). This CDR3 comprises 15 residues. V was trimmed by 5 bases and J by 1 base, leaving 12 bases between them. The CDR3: CASSPERKSYNEQFF. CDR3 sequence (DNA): TGTGCCAGCAGCCCCGAGAGGAAATCCTACAATGAGCAGTTCTTC.

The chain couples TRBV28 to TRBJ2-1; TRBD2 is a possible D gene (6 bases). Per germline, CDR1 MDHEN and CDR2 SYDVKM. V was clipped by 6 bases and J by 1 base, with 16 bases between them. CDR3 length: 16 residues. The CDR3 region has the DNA TGTGCCAGCAGAACCACCGGCGGGGTTTCCTACAATGAGCAGTTCTTC. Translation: CASRTTGGVSYNEQFF.

CDR3 sequence: CASSPNINQPQHF. The CDR3 region has the DNA TGTGCCAGCAGCCCAAACATCAATCAGCCCCAGCATTTT. This chain uses TRBV7-2 with TRBJ1-5; D is undetermined. CDR1 is SGHTA, CDR2 FQGNSA, per germline. Trimming took 5 bases from V and 3 from J, leaving 8 bases between them. The CDR3 covers 13 residues. The variable domain in full, completed from reference TRBV7-2 and TRBJ1-5, reads GAGVSQSPSNKVTEKGKDVELRCDPISGHTALYWYRQSLGQGLEFLIYFQGNSAPDKSGLPSDRFSAERTGGSVSTLTIQRTQQEDSAVYLCASSPNINQPQHFGDGTRLSIL.

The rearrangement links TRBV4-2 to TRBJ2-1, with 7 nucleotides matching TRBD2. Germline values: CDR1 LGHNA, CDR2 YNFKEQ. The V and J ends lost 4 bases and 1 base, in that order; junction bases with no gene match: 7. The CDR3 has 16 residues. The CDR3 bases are TGTGCCAGCAGCCCACAGGCGGGAGCGTCCTACAATGAGCAGTTCTTC. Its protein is CASSPQAGASYNEQFF.

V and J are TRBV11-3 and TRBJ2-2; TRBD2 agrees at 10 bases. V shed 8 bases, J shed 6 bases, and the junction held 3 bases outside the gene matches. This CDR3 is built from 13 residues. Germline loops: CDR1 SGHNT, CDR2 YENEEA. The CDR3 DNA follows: TGTGCCAGCGTTGGGACTAGCGCCGGGGAGCTGTTTTTT. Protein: CASVGTSAGELFF.

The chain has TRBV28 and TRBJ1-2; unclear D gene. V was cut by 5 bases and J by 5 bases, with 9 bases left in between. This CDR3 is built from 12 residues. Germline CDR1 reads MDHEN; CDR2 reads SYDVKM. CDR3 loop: CASSRSGYGYTF. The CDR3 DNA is TGTGCCAGCAGTCGGTCGGGGTATGGCTACACCTTC.

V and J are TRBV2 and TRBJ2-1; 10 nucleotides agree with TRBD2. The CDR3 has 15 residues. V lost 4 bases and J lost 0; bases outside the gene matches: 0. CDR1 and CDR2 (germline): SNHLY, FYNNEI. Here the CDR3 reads CASSASGGSYNEQFF. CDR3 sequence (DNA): TGTGCCAGCAGTGCTAGCGGGGGCTCCTACAATGAGCAGTTCTTC.

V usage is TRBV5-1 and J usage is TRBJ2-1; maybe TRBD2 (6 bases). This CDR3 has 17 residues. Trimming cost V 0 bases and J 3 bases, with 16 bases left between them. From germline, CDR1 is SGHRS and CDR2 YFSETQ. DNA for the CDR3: TGCGCCAGCAGCTTGGGCCGGGAGCCCCGACTCTACAATGAGCAGTTCTTC. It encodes CASSLGREPRLYNEQFF. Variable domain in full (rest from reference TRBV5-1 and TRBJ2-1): KAGVTQTPRYLIKTRGQQVTLSCSPISGHRSVSWYQQTPGQGLQFLFEYFSETQRNKGNFPGRFSGRQFSNSRSEMNVSTLELGDSALYLCASSLGREPRLYNEQFFGPGTRLTVL.